Shown below are 21 T cell receptor beta chains from a single sample sequenced in a study of Tregs in tolerant kidney transplant recipients (dated by TCRdb to between 2018 and 2020). The sample's time point label is to be understood as: blood sample drawn before combined kidney and bone marrow transplant. Library creation used the immunoSEQ multiplex PCR assay. In its TCRdb copy, this immuneACCESS table keeps in-frame sequences only and misses some clones. Where compared with another copy, unresolved V genes explain less than half of these, and the others have no known cause. Present in this sample are fewer than 100,000 clones, roughly 93% of which were seen just once. The ten largest account for 0.46% of the sample. This specimen was CD4+ T cells from blood, taken before the transplant. Receptors originate from a human donor who received a combined kidney and bone marrow transplant.

J is TRBJ2-5 and V is TRBV7-2; TRBD1 might be the D (5 bases). Germline loops: CDR1 SGHTA, CDR2 FQGNSA. CDR3 length: 15 residues. Deletions cut 5 bases from V and 3 bases from J, with 16 bases between. The CDR3 DNA reads as TGTGCCAGCAGCACAAGGGGTTGGGCAGAAGAGACCCAGTACTTC. Translation: CASSTRGWAEETQYF.

This clone was seen once. The chain couples TRBV30 to TRBJ2-1; TRBD2 aligns across 12 bases. The germline V gene encodes CDR1 GTSNPN and CDR2 SVGIG (reference sequence). Trimming at V came to 5 bases and at J to 1 base, leaving 0 bases not matched to a gene. CDR3 length equals 14 residues. CDR3 DNA: TGTGCCTGGGGGACTAGCGGGTCCTACAATGAGCAGTTCTTC. It codes for CAWGTSGSYNEQFF.

Concerning this clone: Other nucleotide sequences in the sample specify the same CDR3. Written as DNA, the CDR3 is TGTGCCAGCAGCTTAGGCAGCTCTGGAAACACCATATATTTT. Translated, it gives CASSLGSSGNTIYF. This rearrangement joins TRBV7-3 to TRBJ1-3, with no clear D. The CDR3 runs to 14 residues. The V end was cut by 2 bases, the J end by 0 bases, with 5 bases between. Looked up from germline, CDR1 is SGHTA and CDR2 is FQGTGA.

The chain links TRBV19 to TRBJ1-3; D is unclear. V was cut by 3 bases and J by 4 bases, with 4 bases left in between. The CDR3 consists of 12 residues. CDR1 LNHDA and CDR2 SQIVND come from the germline V gene (reference sequence). The CDR3 DNA is TGTGCCAGTAGTATGTTAGGAAACACCATATATTTT. It translates to CASSMLGNTIYF.

V gene TRBV7-9 combines with J gene TRBJ1-4; perhaps TRBD1 as D (6 bases). The CDR3 sequence is 14 residues long. V was trimmed by 2 bases and J by 6 bases, leaving 10 bases between them. The V gene's germline CDR1 is SEHNR and CDR2 FQNEAQ (reference sequence). CDR3 nucleotide sequence: TGTGCCAGCAGCTTAACCAGGGGTGATGAAAAACTGTTTTTT. This codes for CASSLTRGDEKLFF.

The rearrangement joins TRBV6-5 to TRBJ1-2; 8 bases match TRBD1. Germline-derived CDR1 and CDR2 are MNHEY and SVGAGI. The CDR3 consists of 12 residues. The J segment lost 6 bases and the V segment lost 7 bases, leaving 4 bases of the junction unmatched. The CDR3 nucleotides are TGTGCCAGCACAAGGACAGGGAATGGCTACACCTTC. As protein: CASTRTGNGYTF.

The chain links TRBV29-1 to TRBJ1-2; TRBD1 matches at 7 bases. V shed 2 bases and J 8 bases; nucleotides not matched to a gene: 5. The CDR3 is 12 residues long. Germline loops: CDR1 SQVTM, CDR2 ANQGSEA. The CDR3 bases are TGCAGCGTTGAATTGTGGGACAGCGGCTACACCTTC. It codes for CSVELWDSGYTF.

V and J are TRBV25-1 and TRBJ2-7; D gene uncertain. The length of the CDR3 is 14 residues. V was cut by 3 bases and J by 7 bases, with 16 bases left in between. Germline assignment: CDR1 MGHDK and CDR2 SYGVNS. The chain's CDR3 is CASSDQAWVGEQYF. In DNA form, the CDR3 reads TGTGCCAGCAGTGACCAGGCGTGGGTAGGAGAGCAGTACTTC.

The rearrangement uses TRBV18 and TRBJ1-6; 7 bases map to TRBD1. V lost 1 base to trimming and J lost 7 bases; unmatched junction nucleotides: 4. The CDR3 loop spans 15 amino acids. From germline, CDR1 is KGHSH and CDR2 LQKENI. The CDR3 is CASSPRDSQNSPLHF. The CDR3 nucleotides are TGTGCCAGCTCACCACGGGACAGCCAAAATTCACCCCTCCACTTT.

The chain couples TRBV9 to TRBJ1-6; D ambiguous. Trimming pared 0 bases from V and 5 bases from J, leaving 6 bases between. The CDR3 consists of 14 residues. Germline assignment: CDR1 SGDLS and CDR2 YYNGEE. CDR3 sequence reads: CASSVVQNNSPLHF. The CDR3 DNA sequence: TGTGCCAGCAGCGTAGTACAGAATAATTCACCCCTCCACTTT.

As DNA, the CDR3 is TGTGCCAGTAGTGTGTTATATGGCTACACCTTC. It specifies CASSVLYGYTF. The V call is TRBV19, the J call TRBJ1-2; D gene ambiguous. The CDR3 extends over 11 amino acids. The V gene lost 5 bases and the J gene lost 5 bases, with 6 bases spanning the gap. Germline V gene sequence: CDR1 LNHDA, CDR2 SQIVND (reference sequence).

The CDR3 sequence is CAWSVDPGQYEQFF. The CDR3 nucleotides read TGTGCCTGGAGTGTAGATCCAGGTCAATATGAGCAGTTCTTC. This chain connects TRBV30 to TRBJ2-1; D ambiguous. This CDR3 is 14 amino acids long. Germline V gene data show CDR1 as GTSNPN and CDR2 as SVGIG (reference sequence). The ends were cut back, 0 bases at V and 8 bases at J, with 14 bases in the middle.

The chain combines TRBV29-1 with TRBJ2-3; 7 positions match TRBD1. CDR3 length: 14 amino acids. Germline CDR1 SQVTM, CDR2 ANQGSEA. J gave up 0 bases and V 6 bases, and 6 bases lay outside the gene matches. CDR3 sequence (DNA): TGCAGCGTGCTCGACAGGGTTAGCACAGATACGCAGTATTTT. As protein: CSVLDRVSTDTQYF.

This chain links TRBV7-6 with TRBJ1-1; possible D gene TRBD1, 5 bases. Trimming cost V 3 bases and J 1 base, with 9 bases left between them. Germline V gene data show CDR1 as SGHVS and CDR2 as FNYEAQ. The CDR3 spans 14 residues. In DNA form, the CDR3 reads TGTGCCAGCAGCTTGGGGCAGGGGAACACTGAAGCTTTCTTT. Translating gives CASSLGQGNTEAFF.

The J gene is TRBJ2-7, the V gene TRBV4-1; 10 nucleotides match TRBD1. V dropped 2 bases and J dropped 6; count of bases not matched to a gene: 10. In germline, CDR1 is MGHRA, CDR2 YSYEKL. The CDR3 extends over 16 amino acids. The CDR3, as DNA: TGCGCCAGCAGCCAACTACCCGGGACAGGGGCGTCCGAGCAGTACTTC. It is translated as CASSQLPGTGASEQYF.

CDR3 region: CASSFAGLGEQYF. The CDR3 DNA reads as TGTGCCAGCAGCTTCGCGGGACTCGGCGAGCAGTACTTC. This rearrangement joins TRBV14 to TRBJ2-7; D perhaps matches TRBD2 (6 bases). Germline assignment: CDR1 SGHDN and CDR2 FVKESK. The CDR3 length is 13 residues. Trimming stripped 5 bases from V and 6 bases from J, with 14 bases between.

This clone occurred once. V usage is TRBV28 and J usage is TRBJ2-7; possible D gene TRBD1, 7 bases. V was pared by 8 bases and J by 7 bases, with 21 bases between. CDR3 size: 14 residues. Germline-derived CDR1 and CDR2 are MDHEN and SYDVKM. For the CDR3, the DNA is TGTGCCAGCGGCGGAGGGACAGCGCGGAGTGAGCAGTACTTC. It translates to CASGGGTARSEQYF.

V usage is TRBV5-4 and J usage is TRBJ2-5; a possible D gene is TRBD2 (7 bases). Germline V lookup: CDR1 SGHNT, CDR2 YYREEE (reference sequence). This CDR3 region has 15 residues. Trimming stripped 0 bases from V and 4 bases from J, with 13 bases between. The CDR3 DNA is TGTGCCAGCAGCTTGGTGGGGGGGCGCCTAGAGACCCAGTACTTC. Amino acids: CASSLVGGRLETQYF. Full variable domain (remainder filled in from reference TRBV5-4 and TRBJ2-5): ETGVTQSPTHLIKTRGQQVTLRCSSQSGHNTVSWYQQALGQGPQFIFQYYREEENGRGNFPPRFSGLQFPNYSSELNVNALELDDSALYLCASSLVGGRLETQYFGPGTRLLVL.

The rearrangement links TRBV18 to TRBJ2-5, with 7 bases lining up with TRBD1. Germline loops: CDR1 KGHSH, CDR2 LQKENI. With V trimmed by 3 bases and J by 3 bases, 7 bases remained unmatched. The CDR3 has 15 residues. The CDR3 bases are TGTGCCAGCTCACCGTCGAGGGGGCGGGAAGAGACCCAGTACTTC. It specifies CASSPSRGREETQYF.

The chain combines TRBV5-6 with TRBJ2-7; 9 bases match TRBD1. V shed 6 bases and J 2 bases; nucleotides not matched to a gene: 3. Germline CDR1 is SGHDT and CDR2 is YYEEEE. The CDR3 spans 13 residues. The CDR3, as DNA: TGTGCCAGCACAAGACAGGGGGCCTACGAGCAGTACTTC. Its translation is CASTRQGAYEQYF.

This chain uses TRBV21-1 with TRBJ2-1; the tabulated D call, TRBD2, remains unverified against the DNA. TRBV21-1 is classified as a pseudogene. This CDR3 region has 17 residues. The CDR3, as DNA: TGTGCCAGCAGCGACCTTCGAGTGGGAGTAGCCTACAATGAGCAGTTCTTC. Residues: CASSDLRVGVAYNEQFF.